The 17 T cell receptor beta chains below all came from one sample that was sequenced in a study of blood T cell repertoires in COVID-19. Method: immunoSEQ multiplex PCR; TCRdb's copy keeps in-frame clones and lacks some. The sample contains almost 55,000 clones, about 90% of which appear only once. Material for sequencing was peripheral blood. The source is a human donor in a cohort sampled during active COVID-19.

CDR3 coding DNA: TGTGCCATCAGTGATGAGAAGGACAGGGGGCTCGGGGAGCTGTTTTTT. This codes for CAISDEKDRGLGELFF. This rearrangement joins TRBV10-3 to TRBJ2-2, with 11 bases lining up with TRBD1. V gave up 3 bases and J gave up 7 bases; unmatched junction bases: 7. This CDR3 is 16 amino acids long. Germline assignment: CDR1 ENHRY and CDR2 SYGVKD.

The V call is TRBV10-3, the J call TRBJ2-3, with D possibly TRBD2 on 6 matching bases. The V end was cut by 10 bases, the J end by 6 bases, with 14 bases between. This CDR3 comprises 12 residues. Germline assignment: CDR1 ENHRY and CDR2 SYGVKD. Here the CDR3 reads CATRDSEDTQYF. The CDR3 DNA is TGTGCCACGCGGGATTCTGAGGATACGCAGTATTTT.

Only a few counts were recorded for this clone. The rearrangement joins TRBV12-3 or TRBV12-4 to TRBJ2-2; a weak D match, TRBD2 (6 bases). The CDR3 loop spans 13 amino acids. The V gene lost 8 bases and the J gene lost 8 bases, with 15 bases spanning the gap. CDR3 in amino acids: CASGVGGSGELFF. CDR3 sequence (DNA): TGTGCCAGCGGAGTCGGAGGGAGTGGGGAGCTGTTTTTT.

The rearrangement uses TRBV18 and TRBJ1-4; maybe TRBD1 (5 bases). CDR1 KGHSH and CDR2 LQKENI come from the germline V gene. The V end lost 3 bases, the J end lost 3 bases, and 17 bases lay between the germline ends. The CDR3 sequence is 17 residues long. DNA of the CDR3: TGTGCCAGCTCACCCCTCCCCCCGAGACAGCCTAATGAAAAACTGTTTTTT. It translates to CASSPLPPRQPNEKLFF.

The chain recombines TRBV19 with TRBJ1-2, with D possibly being TRBD1 (6 bases). This CDR3 contains 14 residues. Germline-derived CDR1 and CDR2 are LNHDA and SQIVND (reference sequence). V was clipped by 9 bases and J by 6 bases, with 20 bases between them. The CDR3 protein is CASRNQGLFDGYTF. The CDR3 DNA is TGTGCCAGCCGGAACCAGGGGTTGTTCGATGGCTACACCTTC.

The gene calls are TRBV19 and TRBJ1-4; 12 bases are shared with TRBD1. This CDR3 has 17 amino acids. V dropped 4 bases and J dropped 14; count of bases not matched to a gene: 17. Looked up from germline, CDR1 is LNHDA and CDR2 is SQIVND (reference sequence). The CDR3 reads CASSTLTGTGGANILFF. In DNA form, the CDR3 reads TGTGCCAGTAGTACCCTGACCGGGACAGGGGGCGCGAATATCCTGTTTTTT.

The V and J genes are TRBV19 and TRBJ1-5; possibly TRBD1 for D (5 bases). The ends were cut back, 5 bases at V and 3 bases at J, with 17 bases in the middle. The germline CDR1 and CDR2 sequences are LNHDA and SQIVND (reference sequence). The CDR3 runs to 16 residues. The CDR3 loop is CASSPRGGTFNQPQHF. The CDR3 nucleotides are TGTGCCAGTAGTCCTCGGGGGGGAACTTTCAATCAGCCCCAGCATTTT.

The chain recombines TRBV6-2 or TRBV6-3 with TRBJ2-7; D possibly corresponds to TRBD2 (5 bases). V shed 2 bases and J shed 1 base, with 12 bases lying between them. From germline, CDR1 is MNHEY and CDR2 SVGEGT. The CDR3 covers 15 residues. CDR3 DNA: TGTGCCAGCAGTTACGGGCGCGGACTTTCCTACGAGCAGTACTTC. It codes for CASSYGRGLSYEQYF.

The DNA of the CDR3 is TGTGCCAGCTCACCAGTGGAGGGGTCTACCGGAAACACCATATATTTT. Its protein product is CASSPVEGSTGNTIYF. The chain carries TRBV18 and TRBJ1-3; D possibly corresponds to TRBD1 (5 bases). CDR3 length: 16 amino acids. V lost 2 bases, J lost 4 bases, and 15 bases lay in between. Germline CDR1 and CDR2: KGHSH and LQKENI.

This chain joins TRBV2 and TRBJ2-6; 8 nucleotides match TRBD1. The CDR3 runs to 18 residues. CDR1 is SNHLY and CDR2 is FYNNEI in the germline V gene. V shed 4 bases and J 0 bases; nucleotides not matched to a gene: 8. The CDR3 loop is CASSARQGPLSGANVLTF. In DNA, the CDR3 is TGTGCCAGCAGTGCCCGACAGGGGCCCCTCTCTGGGGCCAACGTCCTGACTTTC.

The chain is built from TRBV4-2 and TRBJ2-2, with unresolved D. The length of the CDR3 is 16 residues. Germline-derived CDR1 and CDR2 are LGHNA and YNFKEQ. V lost 5 bases and J 3 bases, leaving 16 bases between the germline ends. The CDR3 region has the DNA TGTGCCAGCAGCGAACAAGGTAGCACCCACACCGGGGAGCTGTTTTTT. Protein sequence: CASSEQGSTHTGELFF.

This chain uses TRBV7-2 with TRBJ2-7, with D possibly matching TRBD2 (6 bases). The germline V gene encodes CDR1 SGHTA and CDR2 FQGNSA. The length of the CDR3 is 15 residues. Trimming removed 5 bases from V and 6 bases from J, with 20 bases in between. In DNA, the CDR3 is TGTGCCAGCAGCAGGGGACTCCCCCAACGGGGCGAGCAGTACTTC. Translated, it gives CASSRGLPQRGEQYF.

The chain couples TRBV4-1 to TRBJ1-2; no firm D call. CDR3 length: 14 amino acids. Germline V CDR1 and CDR2: MGHRA, YSYEKL. Trimming took off 1 base at V and 3 bases at J, with 9 bases between the two ends. CDR3 protein: CASSQGEGDYGYTF. CDR3 nucleotides: TGCGCCAGCAGCCAAGGGGAGGGCGACTATGGCTACACCTTC.

The rearrangement joins TRBV6-6 to TRBJ1-2; 10 bases fit TRBD1. This CDR3 is 14 amino acids long. The ends lost 5 bases at V and 6 bases at J; junction bases unmatched: 6. The germline V gene encodes CDR1 MNHNY and CDR2 SVGAGI (reference sequence). The CDR3 loop reads CASSGDRGRDGYTF. In DNA, the CDR3 is TGTGCCAGCAGTGGGGACAGGGGAAGGGATGGCTACACCTTC.

The chain uses TRBV14 and TRBJ2-2; D unclear. This CDR3 is built from 14 residues. In germline, CDR1 is SGHDN, CDR2 FVKESK. The ends were cut back, 1 base at V and 5 bases at J, with 8 bases in the middle. CDR3 sequence: CASSQVTGTGELFF. CDR3 DNA sequence: TGTGCCAGCAGCCAAGTAACCGGGACCGGGGAGCTGTTTTTT.

For the CDR3, the DNA is TGCAGCGTTCGGGTAATGTCTGATGCGAAACTGTTTTTT. This sequence encodes CSVRVMSDAKLFF. The chain uses TRBV29-1 and TRBJ1-4; D gene ambiguous. Trimming stripped 5 bases from V and 11 bases from J, with 18 bases between. The CDR3 has 13 amino acids. The V gene's germline CDR1 is SQVTM and CDR2 ANQGSEA.

This chain links TRBV6-5 with TRBJ1-1, with a tentative D call TRBD1 (5 bases). Per germline, CDR1 MNHEY and CDR2 SVGAGI. The germline V and J ends were trimmed by 6 bases and 3 bases, with 14 bases remaining between them. The CDR3 sequence is 14 residues long. CDR3 coding DNA: TGTGCCAGCAGGTTGGGAGGGGAGGACACTGAAGCTTTCTTT. This translates into CASRLGGEDTEAFF.